A selection of T cell receptor beta chains follows, all from one sample in a study of blood T cell repertoires in COVID-19. Method: immunoSEQ multiplex PCR; TCRdb's copy keeps in-frame clones and lacks some. Among 100,000 to 150,000 clones listed, roughly four fifths were seen once. The sample taken for sequencing was peripheral blood. The source of these receptors is a man between 60 and 75 years old with acute or convalescent COVID-19. Both conserved end residues are part of each CDR3. Size is stated for part of the rows, as once, few or many counts, or as a class when the clone is expanded.

TRBV30 | - | CAWSVGKGVRGNQPQHF
TRBV9 | few | CASSVEGTANQPQHF
TRBV18 | - | CASSPPQGNFINEAFF
TRBV10-2 | - | CASSFDFNQPQHF
TRBV19 | - | CASSIGDRYTF
TRBV28 | - | CASSPTGSTEAFF
TRBV24-1 | - | CATSGDYPAETQYF
TRBV11-2 | - | CASGSVAGYEQYF
TRBV11-2 | - | CASSLLQVVGEAFF
TRBV19 | - | CASSSRGRSNQPQHF
TRBV19 | - | CASSMGGQGPTNYGYTF
TRBV7-8 | - | CASSWTSGTYEQYF
TRBV11-2 | - | CASSLGALSGTYEQYF
TRBV6-5 | - | CASSLKISSYNEQFF
TRBV18 | - | CASSSIDGTGAEAFF
TRBV6-5 | - | CASSYSTGLGNTIYF
TRBV2 | - | CASSRWTGGNEKLFF
TRBV5-1 | once | CASSLRVEVGELFF
TRBV7-2 | once | CASSPRTGADYGYTF
TRBV30 | - | CAWSRQNNQPQHF
TRBV1 | - | CTSSGFGLAGANSYEQYF
TRBV23-1 | once | CASSPGTGGFSGNTIYF
TRBV19 | - | CASSIRRRELQETQYF
TRBV11-2 | - | CASSPTFAADTQYF
TRBV5-4 | - | CASSPEVAGGGETQYF
TRBV5-6 | - | CASSPLNERENNEQFF
TRBV6-5 | few | CASSYSGGTGGFGYTF
TRBV5-1 | once | CASSMLPGTDTEAFF
TRBV7-8 | - | CASSITRTSWGRFF
TRBV3-1/TRBV3-2 | - | CASSQERDREETQYF
TRBV28 | - | CASKSGGQLNIQYF
TRBV2 | - | CASRGGAGLAGVDEQYF
TRBV4-1 | - | CASSHREAYYEQYF
TRBV19 | - | CASSIRQGAHEKLFF
TRBV2 | - | CASSPDRISSTDTQYF
TRBV5-1 | - | CASSPEGPSSGNTIYF
TRBV28 | - | CATTNRGTQPQHF
TRBV20-1 | few | CSPRINEKLFF
TRBV18 | - | CASSPNGGAEQPQHF
TRBV5-1 | once | CASSPLSGRRAYEQYF
TRBV13 | few | CASSATTGSNTQYF
TRBV29-1 | - | CSGAFSGNTIYF
TRBV25-1 | - | CASSDYRDTAEAFF
TRBV28 | - | CASSSPGTTLREQYF
TRBV7-2 | - | CASSPRGGLNTEAFF
TRBV6-5 | - | CASSRTLAGGYEQYF
TRBV27 | - | CASNLAETFLAKNIQYF
TRBV28 | few | CASSFYRRRLETEAFF
TRBV9 | - | CASSPRTGAVHNEQFF
TRBV2 | - | CASREGGFTDTQYF